The sequence of this TCR beta chain was determined in a study of regulatory T cells in long-lasting Graves disease. Through Arm-PCR of CDR3 regions and iRepertoire HTBI primers, TCR beta libraries were built. TCRdb itself ran the multiplex PCR reads through MiXCR, one entry per CDR3 protein. This sample yields approximately 350,000 distinct CDR3 sequences, of which 10% to 15% are seen a single time; approximately 20% belongs to the top ten. Germline values: CDR1 SEHNR, CDR2 FQNEAQ (reference sequence). This CDR3 comprises 13 residues. The V gene end was trimmed by 7 bases and the J gene end by 6 bases; junction bases not matched to a gene: 8. Regarding time point: newly diagnosed GD, antithyroid drugs for less than 3 months. PBMC RNA served as the TCR library source. The data were also submitted as part of a second study, on T cells in Graves' hyperthyroidism and ophthalmopathy.

Sequencing was performed on peripheral blood mononuclear cells (PBMCs), taken at new diagnosis, from a patient treated with antithyroid drugs. V usage is TRBV7-9 and J usage is TRBJ2-7; 8 bases fit TRBD2. This clonotype originated in a woman under 30 with Graves disease. The CDR3 loop reads CASTGTSSSEQYF. Written as DNA, the CDR3 is TGTGCCAGCACCGGGACTAGTTCGAGCGAGCAGTACTTC.